These 27 T cell receptor beta chains share one sample of origin, sequenced in a study of blood T cell repertoires in COVID-19. Measured with immunoSEQ multiplex PCR; TCRdb has only the in-frame clones, and not every one. Of over 200,000 clones listed, roughly four fifths are singletons. Sequences were obtained from peripheral blood. These receptors were collected from a man aged 50-59 years with active or convalescent COVID-19.

The chain employs TRBV5-8 and TRBJ2-2; D perhaps matches TRBD2 (7 bases). The V end was cut by 9 bases, the J end by 2 bases, with 20 bases between. The CDR3 spans 16 residues. Germline V CDR1 and CDR2: SGHTS, YDEGEE. This CDR3 is CANPSSAGANTGELFF. In DNA, the CDR3 is TGTGCCAACCCTTCTTCCGCGGGGGCAAACACCGGGGAGCTGTTTTTT. The full variable domain, with the rest looked up from reference TRBV5-8 and TRBJ2-2, is EAGVTQSPTHLIKTRGQQATLRCSPISGHTSVYWYQQALGLGLQFLLWYDEGEERNRGNFPPRFSGRQFPNYSSELNVNALELEDSALYLCANPSSAGANTGELFFGEGSRLTVL.

The chain combines TRBV3-1 (or the pseudogene TRBV3-2) with TRBJ2-5; D perhaps matches TRBD2 (6 bases). The germline V and J ends were trimmed by 4 bases and 14 bases, with 17 bases remaining between them. This CDR3 contains 12 residues. Germline lookup yields CDR1 LGHDT and CDR2 YNNKEL (reference sequence). CDR3 nucleotides: TGTGCCAGCAGCCTTTCCCGGGACTTCTTCTACTTC. Encoded protein: CASSLSRDFFYF.

This clone occurred once. The genes are TRBV3-1 (or the pseudogene TRBV3-2) and TRBJ2-2; 7 bases agree with TRBD1. The CDR3 spans 14 residues. V was clipped by 5 bases and J by 4 bases; unmatched bases: 4. Germline V gives CDR1 LGHDT, CDR2 YNNKEL (reference sequence). CDR3 in amino acids: CASSSRQGTGELFF. CDR3 DNA sequence: TGTGCCAGCAGCTCCAGACAGGGCACCGGGGAGCTGTTTTTT.

The chain carries TRBV6-5 and TRBJ2-5; no clear D. Germline V gene data show CDR1 as MNHEY and CDR2 as SVGAGI. Trimming stripped 6 bases from V and 7 bases from J, with 9 bases between. The CDR3 sequence is 11 residues long. The chain's CDR3 is CASRVNTTQYF. In DNA, the CDR3 is TGTGCCAGCAGGGTAAACACGACCCAGTACTTC.

The chain uses TRBV27 and TRBJ2-3; 14 bases map to TRBD2. This CDR3 region has 16 residues. In germline, CDR1 is MNHEY, CDR2 SMNVEV (reference sequence). Trimming cost V 5 bases and J 1 base; bases outside gene matches: 2. The CDR3, as DNA: TGTGCCAGCAGTCCGACTAGCGGGGGGGGCACAGATACGCAGTATTTT. Protein: CASSPTSGGGTDTQYF.

This clone was seen more than once but under ten times. The chain recombines TRBV12-3 or TRBV12-4 with TRBJ1-1; a weak D match, TRBD1 (5 bases). Trimming took 6 bases from V and 11 from J, leaving 16 bases between them. This CDR3 region has 12 residues. In DNA, the CDR3 is TGTGCCAGCAGCCGGCGGGGGAGTGGTGCTTTCTTT. Amino acid sequence: CASSRRGSGAFF.

V gene TRBV25-1 combines with J gene TRBJ1-1; the D is unclear. V lost 7 bases to trimming and J lost 5 bases, with 17 bases between them. This CDR3 has 14 amino acids. In germline, CDR1 is MGHDK, CDR2 SYGVNS. The CDR3 nucleotides are TGTGCCAGCACCCCTGCGGGGAAGAGTACTGAAGCTTTCTTT. This codes for CASTPAGKSTEAFF.

The rearrangement links TRBV5-1 to TRBJ1-2; 7 bases fit TRBD1. Looked up from germline, CDR1 is SGHRS and CDR2 is YFSETQ. V shed 4 bases and J 3 bases; nucleotides not matched to a gene: 6. The CDR3 totals 14 residues. The CDR3 DNA reads as TGCGCCAGCAGCACTCGACAGGGTGACTATGGCTACACCTTC. Translating it yields CASSTRQGDYGYTF.

The V call is TRBV15, the J call TRBJ2-1; D is unresolved. The CDR3 totals 14 residues. Trimming stripped 5 bases from V and 8 bases from J, with 16 bases between. CDR1 and CDR2 (germline): LNHNV, YYDKDF (reference sequence). This chain's CDR3 is CATSGPSSIDEQFF. DNA for the CDR3: TGTGCCACCAGCGGCCCCTCTAGTATCGATGAGCAGTTCTTC. Complete variable domain (other parts from reference TRBV15 and TRBJ2-1): DAMVIQNPRYQVTQFGKPVTLSCSQTLNHNVMYWYQQKSSQAPKLLFHYYDKDFNNEADTPDNFQSRRPNTSFCFLDIRSPGLGDTAMYLCATSGPSSIDEQFFGPGTRLTVL.

This chain connects TRBV18 to TRBJ2-7, with D possibly matching TRBD1 (5 bases). Trimming cost V 1 base and J 0 bases, with 13 bases left between them. CDR3 size: 16 residues. The germline V gene encodes CDR1 KGHSH and CDR2 LQKENI. The CDR3 here is CASSPLKAGLSYEQYF. The DNA of the CDR3 is TGTGCCAGCTCACCACTAAAGGCAGGGCTCTCCTACGAGCAGTACTTC.

The chain combines TRBV3-1 (or the pseudogene TRBV3-2) with TRBJ1-4, with 7 nucleotides matching TRBD1. The CDR3 loop spans 14 amino acids. V was pared by 2 bases and J by 7 bases, with 4 bases of the junction left unmatched. The V gene's germline CDR1 is LGHDT and CDR2 YNNKEL (reference sequence). The CDR3 loop is CASSQKGAGEKLFF. The DNA for the CDR3 is TGTGCCAGCAGCCAAAAGGGGGCGGGTGAAAAACTGTTTTTT.

This clone was counted between two and nine times. V gene TRBV6-5 combines with J gene TRBJ2-3; TRBD1 is a possible D gene (6 bases). CDR1 MNHEY and CDR2 SVGAGI come from the germline V gene. The CDR3 is made up of 14 amino acids. Trimming pared 2 bases from V and 3 bases from J, leaving 9 bases between. DNA for the CDR3: TGTGCCAGCAGTTACCAGGGGAATACAGATACGCAGTATTTT. Protein: CASSYQGNTDTQYF.

The chain couples TRBV7-2 to TRBJ2-3; TRBD1 might be the D (6 bases). V lost 1 base, J lost 7 bases, and 9 bases lay in between. From germline, CDR1 is SGHTA and CDR2 FQGNSA. The CDR3 runs 13 residues. The CDR3 here is CASSLVRGNTQYF. As DNA, the CDR3 is TGTGCCAGCAGCTTAGTAAGGGGGAATACGCAGTATTTT.

This rearrangement joins TRBV1 to TRBJ2-7; TRBD1 reflects the table's D call only, with no check against the DNA. TRBV1 is marked as a pseudogene. This CDR3 has 16 amino acids. The CDR3: CTSSKRGGRWSYEQYF. Here the CDR3 DNA reads TGCACCAGCAGCAAGAGAGGGGGAAGGTGGTCCTACGAGCAGTACTTC.

The chain links TRBV21-1 to TRBJ2-5; whether TRBD2, the table's D call, matches the DNA was not checked. TRBV21-1 is a pseudogene segment. The CDR3 consists of 16 residues. The CDR3 is CASSKRGKKNQETQYF. DNA of the CDR3: TGTGCCAGCAGCAAGCGGGGGAAAAAAAACCAAGAGACCCAGTACTTC.

V usage is TRBV18 and J usage is TRBJ1-1, with D possibly matching TRBD1 (5 bases). Looked up from germline, CDR1 is KGHSH and CDR2 is LQKENI. Trimming pared 2 bases from V and 0 bases from J, leaving 10 bases between. This CDR3 is 15 amino acids long. The CDR3 DNA reads as TGTGCCAGCTCACCAGAGACAGAAATGAACACTGAAGCTTTCTTT. Translation gives CASSPETEMNTEAFF.

The chain couples TRBV30 to TRBJ2-4; a weak D match, TRBD2 (5 bases). Germline V gene sequence: CDR1 GTSNPN, CDR2 SVGIG (reference sequence). V was trimmed by 0 bases and J by 3 bases, leaving 6 bases between them. The CDR3 totals 13 residues. The CDR3, as DNA: TGTGCCTGGAGTGTCGGGATCAAAAACATTCAGTACTTC. Amino acids: CAWSVGIKNIQYF. Drawing the rest from reference TRBV30 and TRBJ2-4, the complete variable domain is SQTIHQWPATLVQPVGSPLSLECTVEGTSNPNLYWYRQAAGRGLQLLFYSVGIGQISSEVPQNLSASRPQDRQFILSSKKLLLSDSGFYLCAWSVGIKNIQYFGAGTRLSVL.

CDR3 residues: CASSPPAGVQETQYF. In nucleotides, the CDR3 is TGTGCCAGCTCACCACCGGCGGGGGTCCAAGAGACCCAGTACTTC. V is TRBV18 and J is TRBJ2-5, with 7 bases aligning to TRBD2. This CDR3 comprises 15 residues. The germline CDR1 and CDR2 sequences are KGHSH and LQKENI. The J segment lost 1 base and the V segment lost 0 bases, leaving 2 bases of the junction unmatched.

V usage is TRBV12-3 or TRBV12-4 and J usage is TRBJ2-1; perhaps TRBD1 as D (5 bases). The CDR3 covers 11 residues. The V gene lost 6 bases and the J gene lost 9 bases, with 9 bases spanning the gap. The CDR3 spells CASSSQGEQFF. The CDR3 bases are TGTGCCAGCAGCTCTCAGGGTGAGCAGTTCTTC.

The rearrangement uses TRBV5-1 and TRBJ2-3; 10 nucleotides align to TRBD2. The length of the CDR3 is 16 residues. Losses at the gene ends were 4 bases for V and 3 bases for J; bases not matched to a gene: 8. CDR1 and CDR2 from the germline V gene are SGHRS and YFSETQ. CDR3 loop: CASSVTGTSETDTQYF. The CDR3 DNA follows: TGCGCCAGCAGCGTAACCGGGACTAGCGAAACAGATACGCAGTATTTT.

This chain links TRBV6-5 with TRBJ2-7, with D perhaps TRBD1 (7 bases). The CDR3 extends over 14 amino acids. Trimming shortened V by 6 bases and J by 3 bases, and 15 bases separated the two germline ends. Germline-derived CDR1 and CDR2 are MNHEY and SVGAGI. CDR3 bases: TGTGCCAGCAGGTCCGCAGGGGGGCGCTACGAGCAGTACTTC. The encoded protein is CASRSAGGRYEQYF.

The chain links TRBV4-3 to TRBJ2-1, with 10 bases aligning to TRBD2. V dropped 5 bases and J dropped 9; count of bases not matched to a gene: 1. In germline, CDR1 is LGHNA, CDR2 YSLEER. The CDR3 sequence is 12 residues long. The CDR3 region has the DNA TGCGCCAGCAGCAGGACTAGCGGTGAGCAGTTCTTC. Encoded protein: CASSRTSGEQFF.

This clone was observed a single time. The V call is TRBV11-1, the J call TRBJ1-6; 10 positions match TRBD1. CDR3 length equals 16 residues. V was clipped by 2 bases and J by 10 bases; unmatched bases: 8. The germline gives CDR1 SGHAT, CDR2 FQDESV (reference sequence). The CDR3 coding sequence is TGTGCCAGCAGCTTAAATGTCGGGACAGGGGACTCACCCCTCCACTTT. This sequence encodes CASSLNVGTGDSPLHF.

The chain combines TRBV19 with TRBJ1-5; D ambiguous. Germline V gives CDR1 LNHDA, CDR2 SQIVND (reference sequence). V lost 3 bases and J lost 7, with 10 bases in between. The CDR3 loop spans 13 amino acids. The DNA for the CDR3 is TGTGCCAGTAGTATGATAGGAGGGCAGCCCCAGCATTTT. Translating gives CASSMIGGQPQHF.

The V and J genes are TRBV5-1 and TRBJ1-2; 7 bases map to TRBD1. Trimming removed 4 bases from V and 3 bases from J; junction bases left unmatched: 9. Germline lookup yields CDR1 SGHRS and CDR2 YFSETQ. The CDR3 loop spans 15 amino acids. Here the CDR3 DNA reads TGCGCCAGCAGCCCGGGGGACAGTCAGTACTATGGCTACACCTTC. As protein: CASSPGDSQYYGYTF.

V usage is TRBV2 and J usage is TRBJ2-1; TRBD2 aligns across 12 bases. There are 16 residues in the CDR3. CDR1 SNHLY and CDR2 FYNNEI come from the germline V gene. The ends lost 6 bases at V and 8 bases at J; junction bases unmatched: 11. DNA for the CDR3: TGTGCCAGCAGCAGACTAGCGGGGGTGGGTAATCATGAGCAGTTCTTC. It yields the protein CASSRLAGVGNHEQFF.

This clone was observed a few times. The V gene is TRBV29-1, the J gene TRBJ2-1; TRBD1 matches 9 bases. The length of the CDR3 is 14 residues. The V gene end was trimmed by 3 bases and the J gene end by 7 bases; junction bases not matched to a gene: 7. Per the germline V gene, CDR1 is SQVTM and CDR2 is ANQGSEA. CDR3 region: CSVDRGGQGNEQFF. The CDR3 nucleotides are TGCAGCGTTGATCGAGGGGGACAGGGAAATGAGCAGTTCTTC.